This record concerns one TCR beta chain sequence. Sequencing used immunoSEQ multiplex PCR; TCRdb keeps in-frame clones, though not all of them. Altogether tens of thousands of clones are present, roughly 80% being singletons, with the ten largest covering around 24%. The data stem from a study of blood T cell repertoires in COVID-19. Trimming removed 5 bases from V and 1 base from J; junction bases left unmatched: 6. CDR1 and CDR2 from the germline V gene are SGHTA and FQGTGA. The CDR3 spans 15 residues. The sequence came from a human donor with acute or convalescent COVID-19. The donor label of this sample is uncertain. This rearrangement joins TRBV7-3 to TRBJ1-2; 8 bases map to TRBD1. The sample taken for sequencing was peripheral blood. CDR3 sequence reads: CASSPQGGINYGYTF. CDR3 coding DNA: TGTGCCAGCAGCCCACAGGGGGGAATTAACTATGGCTACACCTTC.